This T cell receptor beta chain was observed in a study of PD-1 blockade in classical Hodgkin lymphoma. General observations from the study: Repertoire differences have undefined causes, possibly disease activity or prior therapy. Reported findings placed baseline TCR diversity lower in newly diagnosed patients (compared with healthy donors).

Specified time point: newly diagnosed, previously untreated cHL patient sample. PBMCs, once thawed, yielded CD8+ T cells isolated by magnetic negative selection. Comparison samples consisted of PBMCs from newly diagnosed, untreated classical Hodgkin lymphoma. Germline CDR1 MNHEY, CDR2 SMNVEV (reference sequence). Trimming stripped 7 bases from V and 1 base from J, with 13 bases between. The CDR3 extends over 14 amino acids. Method: immunoSEQ multiplex PCR; TCRdb's copy keeps in-frame clones and lacks some. The sample lists roughly 4,800 clones, approximately 92% occurring once. In regard to this clone: As yet, its antigen is unknown.

The sequenced sample consisted of CD8+ T cells from blood. This chain joins TRBV27 and TRBJ2-5; possibly TRBD1 or TRBD2 for D (5 bases each). The TCR sequence derives from a human donor with classical Hodgkin lymphoma. The chain's CDR3 is CASKDTEGQETQYF. The CDR3 DNA is TGTGCCAGCAAGGACACCGAGGGCCAAGAGACCCAGTACTTC.